This T cell receptor (beta chain) was sequenced during a study of regulatory T cells in long-lasting Graves disease. General study results and limits: Persistent disease preferred TRBV28, TRBJ1-2 and TRBJ2-5.

This clonotype has at least ten counts. Its antigen is not identified. Time point noted: newly diagnosed GD, antithyroid drugs for less than 3 months. Preparation of the TCR library used RNA extracted from PBMCs. Investigators report Graves' disease was diagnosed under American Thyroid Association guidelines. Building the TCR beta libraries relied on iRepertoire HTBI primers, and CDR3 regions underwent Arm-PCR. From the multiplex PCR reads, TCRdb called clonotypes with MiXCR, one entry per CDR3 protein. In the table there are about 220,000 distinct CDR3 sequences, approximately 20% of which are singletons. This CDR3 is 14 amino acids long. Germline CDR1 reads MNHEY; CDR2 reads SMNVEV (reference sequence). The V segment lost 3 bases and the J segment 5 bases; nucleotides outside the gene matches: 7.

This sample comprised peripheral blood mononuclear cells (PBMCs), obtained at new diagnosis, from a patient treated with antithyroid drugs. This sequence originates from a female donor with Graves disease. This chain links TRBV27 with TRBJ2-7; 7 nucleotides match TRBD2. The DNA of the CDR3 is TGTGCCAGCAGTTTCCGCGGGAGAGAAAACGAGCAGTACTTC. Protein product: CASSFRGRENEQYF.